The 8 T cell receptor beta chains listed next were all sequenced from one sample in a study of Ad26.COV2.S vaccination and SARS-CoV-2 variants. This table comes from immunoSEQ multiplex PCR, and its TCRdb copy is limited to in-frame clones, with some not included. Of nearly 400,000 clones in the sample, roughly 90% were seen once. Treatment described: some 20 received Ad26.COV2.S at low or high dose, single or two shots; a few received placebo; per-sample allocation not given. Following the first vaccine or placebo injection, samples were taken on day 63. The sample consisted of peripheral blood, taken in a trial of Ad26.COV2.S vaccine versus placebo. The receptors shown here come from a person between 18 and 59 years old who received the Ad26.COV2.S COVID-19 vaccine or a placebo.

The chain carries TRBV19 and TRBJ1-2; D possibly corresponds to TRBD1 (6 bases). Germline V gene sequence: CDR1 LNHDA, CDR2 SQIVND (reference sequence). The CDR3 is 15 amino acids. Trimming took 4 bases from V and 4 from J, leaving 16 bases between them. The CDR3 DNA reads TGTGCCAGTAGTAGGTTCGGCAGGGGAGGCTATGGCTACACCTTC. As protein: CASSRFGRGGYGYTF.

This clone has only one observation. The V and J genes are TRBV24-1 and TRBJ2-1, with 12 bases that match TRBD2. The V and J ends lost 3 bases and 4 bases, in that order; junction bases with no gene match: 9. The length of the CDR3 is 18 residues. Germline V gene sequence: CDR1 KGHDR, CDR2 SFDVKD. CDR3 nucleotide sequence: TGTGCCACCAGTGATCCCAGACTAGCGGGAGCCCGATACAATGAGCAGTTCTTC. Its protein is CATSDPRLAGARYNEQFF.

A single count supports this clone. The chain has TRBV4-1 and TRBJ2-1, with D unresolved. This CDR3 contains 12 residues. Germline loops: CDR1 MGHRA, CDR2 YSYEKL. The V and J ends lost 1 base and 8 bases respectively, with 6 bases between them. The CDR3 spells CASSQVMDEQFF. The CDR3 DNA reads TGCGCCAGCAGCCAAGTGATGGATGAGCAGTTCTTC.

The chain joins TRBV30 to TRBJ2-1; TRBD2 matches 14 bases. The CDR3 runs 16 residues. Germline loops: CDR1 GTSNPN, CDR2 SVGIG (reference sequence). Trimming cost V 7 bases and J 7 bases; bases outside gene matches: 12. CDR3 sequence: CALIGTSGRNRNEQFF. The CDR3 coding sequence is TGTGCCTTAATCGGGACTAGCGGGAGAAACAGGAATGAGCAGTTCTTC.

This chain joins TRBV20-1 and TRBJ1-1; no reliable D call. V dropped 6 bases and J dropped 2 bases, with 7 bases sitting between them. This CDR3 comprises 11 residues. Germline-derived CDR1 and CDR2 are DFQATT and SNEGSKA (reference sequence). In nucleotides, the CDR3 is TGCAGTGCGGGGAGCAACACTGAAGCTTTCTTT. It is translated as CSAGSNTEAFF.

This clone showed up just a few times. The chain employs TRBV5-1 and TRBJ2-3, with 8 nucleotides matching TRBD1. The CDR3 runs 14 residues. J was trimmed by 7 bases and V by 0 bases; bases with no gene match: 4. Germline assignment: CDR1 SGHRS and CDR2 YFSETQ. CDR3 amino acids: CASSLGQGKNTQYF. The DNA of the CDR3 is TGCGCCAGCAGCTTGGGACAGGGGAAGAATACGCAGTATTTT.

The V gene is TRBV18, the J gene TRBJ2-6, with TRBD1 identical over 9 bases. V lost 6 bases, J lost 0 bases, and 3 bases stayed unmatched. The CDR3 is 16 amino acids. Per the germline V gene, CDR1 is KGHSH and CDR2 is LQKENI. CDR3 nucleotide sequence: TGTGCCAGCTCTACAGGGGGCCTCTCTGGGGCCAACGTCCTGACTTTC. This gives the protein CASSTGGLSGANVLTF.

This clone was seen a single time. The chain carries TRBV19 and TRBJ2-2, with 8 bases fitting TRBD1. V was pared by 11 bases and J by 2 bases, with 13 bases of the junction left unmatched. The germline V gene has CDR1 LNHDA and CDR2 SQIVND (reference sequence). The CDR3 sequence is 16 residues long. The CDR3 DNA follows: TGTGCCTCCAAGGCCTGGCAGGGGGCAAACACCGGGGAGCTGTTTTTT. Translation: CASKAWQGANTGELFF.